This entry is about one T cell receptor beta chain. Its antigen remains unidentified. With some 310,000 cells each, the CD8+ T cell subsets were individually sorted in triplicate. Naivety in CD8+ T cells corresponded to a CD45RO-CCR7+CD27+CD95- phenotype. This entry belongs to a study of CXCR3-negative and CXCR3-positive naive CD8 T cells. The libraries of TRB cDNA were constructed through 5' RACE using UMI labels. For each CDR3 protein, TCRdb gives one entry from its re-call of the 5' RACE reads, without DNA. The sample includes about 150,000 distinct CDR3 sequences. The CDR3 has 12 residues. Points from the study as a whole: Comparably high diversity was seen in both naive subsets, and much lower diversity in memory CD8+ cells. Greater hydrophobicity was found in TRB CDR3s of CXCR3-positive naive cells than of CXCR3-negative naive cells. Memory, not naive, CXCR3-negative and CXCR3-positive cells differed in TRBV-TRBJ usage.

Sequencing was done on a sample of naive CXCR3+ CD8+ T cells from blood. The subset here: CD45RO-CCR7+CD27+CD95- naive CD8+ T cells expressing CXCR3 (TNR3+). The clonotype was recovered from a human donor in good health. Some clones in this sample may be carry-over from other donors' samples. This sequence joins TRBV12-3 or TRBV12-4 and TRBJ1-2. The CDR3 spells CASSLSGRGYTF.